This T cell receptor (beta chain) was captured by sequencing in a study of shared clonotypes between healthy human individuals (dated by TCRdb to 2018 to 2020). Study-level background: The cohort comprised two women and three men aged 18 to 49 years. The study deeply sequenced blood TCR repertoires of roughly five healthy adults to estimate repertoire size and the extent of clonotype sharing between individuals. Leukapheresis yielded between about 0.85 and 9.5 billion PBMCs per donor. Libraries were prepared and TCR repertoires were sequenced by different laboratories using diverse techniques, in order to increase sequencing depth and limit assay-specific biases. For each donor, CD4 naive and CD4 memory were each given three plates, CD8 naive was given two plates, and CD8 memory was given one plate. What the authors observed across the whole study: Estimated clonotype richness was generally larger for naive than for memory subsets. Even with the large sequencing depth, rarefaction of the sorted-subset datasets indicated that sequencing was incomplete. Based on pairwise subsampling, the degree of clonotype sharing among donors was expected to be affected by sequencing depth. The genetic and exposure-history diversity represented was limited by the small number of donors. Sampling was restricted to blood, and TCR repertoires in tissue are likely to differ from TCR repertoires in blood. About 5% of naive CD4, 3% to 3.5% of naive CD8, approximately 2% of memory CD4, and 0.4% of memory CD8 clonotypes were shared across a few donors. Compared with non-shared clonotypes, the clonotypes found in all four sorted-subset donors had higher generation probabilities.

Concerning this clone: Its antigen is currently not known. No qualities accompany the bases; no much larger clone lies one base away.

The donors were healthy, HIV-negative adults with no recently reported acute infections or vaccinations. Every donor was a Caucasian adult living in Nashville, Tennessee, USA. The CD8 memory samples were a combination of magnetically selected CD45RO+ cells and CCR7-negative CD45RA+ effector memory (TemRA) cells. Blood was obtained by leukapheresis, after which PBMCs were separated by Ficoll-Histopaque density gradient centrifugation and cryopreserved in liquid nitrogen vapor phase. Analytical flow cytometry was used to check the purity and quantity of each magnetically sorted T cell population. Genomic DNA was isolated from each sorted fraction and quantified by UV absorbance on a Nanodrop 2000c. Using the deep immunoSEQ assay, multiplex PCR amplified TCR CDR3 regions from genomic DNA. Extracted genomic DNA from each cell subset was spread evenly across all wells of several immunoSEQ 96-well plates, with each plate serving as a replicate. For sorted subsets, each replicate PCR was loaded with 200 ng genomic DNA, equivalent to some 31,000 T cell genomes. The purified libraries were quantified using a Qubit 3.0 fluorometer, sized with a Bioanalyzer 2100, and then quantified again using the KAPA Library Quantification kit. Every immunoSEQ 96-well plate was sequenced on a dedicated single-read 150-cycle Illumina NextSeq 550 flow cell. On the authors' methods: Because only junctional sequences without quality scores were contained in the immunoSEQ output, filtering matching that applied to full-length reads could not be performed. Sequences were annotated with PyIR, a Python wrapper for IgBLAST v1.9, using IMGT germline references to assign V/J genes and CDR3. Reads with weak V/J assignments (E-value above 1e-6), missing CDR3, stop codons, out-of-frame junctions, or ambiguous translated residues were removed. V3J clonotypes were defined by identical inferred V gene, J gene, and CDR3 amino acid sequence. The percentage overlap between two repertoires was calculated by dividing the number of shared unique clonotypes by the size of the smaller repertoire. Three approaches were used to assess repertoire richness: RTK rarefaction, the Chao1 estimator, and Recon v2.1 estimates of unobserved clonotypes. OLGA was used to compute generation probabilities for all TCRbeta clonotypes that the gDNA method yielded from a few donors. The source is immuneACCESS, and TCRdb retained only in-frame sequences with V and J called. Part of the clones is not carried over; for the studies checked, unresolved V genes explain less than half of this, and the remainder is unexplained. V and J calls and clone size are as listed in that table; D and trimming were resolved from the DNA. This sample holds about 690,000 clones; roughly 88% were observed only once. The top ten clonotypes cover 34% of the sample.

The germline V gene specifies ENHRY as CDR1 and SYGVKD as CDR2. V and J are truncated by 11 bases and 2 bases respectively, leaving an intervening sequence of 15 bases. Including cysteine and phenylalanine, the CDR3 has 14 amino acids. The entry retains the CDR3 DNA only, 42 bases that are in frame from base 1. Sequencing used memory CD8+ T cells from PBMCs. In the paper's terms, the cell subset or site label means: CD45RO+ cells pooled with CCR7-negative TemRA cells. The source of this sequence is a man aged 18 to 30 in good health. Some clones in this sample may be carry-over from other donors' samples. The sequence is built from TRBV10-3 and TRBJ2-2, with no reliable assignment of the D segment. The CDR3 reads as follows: CALLFRPNTGELFF. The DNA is TGTGCCTTACTCTTCCGGCCTAACACCGGGGAGCTGTTTTTT.